What follows are 17 T cell receptor beta chains derived from one specimen sequenced in a study of T-cell reconstitution after alpha-beta-depleted transplantation in children. Molecular barcoding with unique molecular identifiers was used for the TCRbeta library. One entry per CDR3 protein results from TCRdb running MiXCR on the PCR reads. The sample records about 200,000 distinct CDR3 sequences, roughly 15% being singletons. Sequencing used PBMCs from the stem cell graft donor, obtained from the stem cell graft. Receptors were obtained from a human donor who donated a stem cell graft to a child with acute lymphoblastic leukemia.

This clonotype was seen repeatedly, ten times or more. CDR3 nucleotide sequence: TGTGCCAGCAGCGCACGGAGCCGGGACAGGGGGTATGGCTACACCTTC. Translation: CASSARSRDRGYGYTF. The J gene is TRBJ1-2, the V gene TRBV7-2; TRBD1 aligns across 11 bases. The CDR3 has 16 residues. Losses at the gene ends were 5 bases for V and 5 bases for J; bases not matched to a gene: 10. The germline V gene has CDR1 SGHTA and CDR2 FQGNSA. The whole variable domain, filled in from reference TRBV7-2 and TRBJ1-2, reads GAGVSQSPSNKVTEKGKDVELRCDPISGHTALYWYRQSLGQGLEFLIYFQGNSAPDKSGLPSDRFSAERTGGSVSTLTIQRTQQEDSAVYLCASSARSRDRGYGYTFGSGTRLTVV.

This clonotype turned up a few times. The chain couples TRBV29-1 to TRBJ1-2; TRBD1 matches at 7 bases. Germline V gene data show CDR1 as SQVTM and CDR2 as ANQGSEA. The CDR3 has 13 residues. With 1 base clipped from V and 7 bases from J, the junction kept 6 bases outside the gene matches. The CDR3 loop is CSVEVSRGIGYTF. The CDR3, as DNA: TGCAGCGTTGAAGTGAGCAGGGGGATTGGCTACACCTTC.

This clonotype was seen repeatedly, ten times or more. This chain links TRBV18 with TRBJ2-3, with D possibly matching TRBD2 (5 bases). The CDR3 consists of 13 residues. Trimming took 0 bases from V and 5 from J, leaving 6 bases between them. In germline, CDR1 is KGHSH, CDR2 LQKENI. CDR3 sequence reads: CASSPPAGDTQYF. CDR3 bases: TGTGCCAGCTCACCACCTGCGGGAGATACGCAGTATTTT.

This sequence joins TRBV5-4 and TRBJ1-1; D not certain. The V and J ends lost 0 bases and 4 bases respectively, with 13 bases between them. The CDR3 has 15 amino acids. The germline V gene encodes CDR1 SGHNT and CDR2 YYREEE (reference sequence). The CDR3 DNA is TGTGCCAGCAGCTTGGTCGGGCGTTGGAGCACTGAAGCTTTCTTT. Amino acid sequence: CASSLVGRWSTEAFF.

Ten or more counts support this clonotype. V usage is TRBV12-3 or TRBV12-4 and J usage is TRBJ1-2; D remains unclear. The CDR3 is 14 amino acids. V dropped 1 base and J dropped 6 bases, with 12 bases sitting between them. CDR3: CASSLGFGRDGYTF. CDR3 sequence (DNA): TGTGCCAGCAGTTTAGGTTTTGGGAGGGATGGCTACACCTTC.

This clonotype was detected many times. This chain uses TRBV11-3 with TRBJ2-4, with D hard to call. Trimming took 6 bases from V and 6 from J, leaving 6 bases between them. The CDR3 contains 11 residues. Germline CDR1 reads SGHNT; CDR2 reads YENEEA. DNA of the CDR3: TGTGCCAGCAGTTCGGGAAACATTCAGTACTTC. This gives the protein CASSSGNIQYF.

This clonotype was detected ten times or more. The chain combines TRBV5-1 with TRBJ1-1, with unresolved D. Trimming removed 0 bases at V and 3 bases at J, with 6 bases between. From germline, CDR1 is SGHRS and CDR2 YFSETQ. The CDR3 is made up of 13 amino acids. The CDR3 coding sequence is TGCGCCAGCAGCTTGGATGGGGACACTGAAGCTTTCTTT. Residues: CASSLDGDTEAFF.

This clonotype was found many times. In nucleotides, the CDR3 is TGCGCCAGCAGCCCGTCCGGGAGGGTCGACACCGGGGAGCTGTTTTTT. As protein: CASSPSGRVDTGELFF. The V call is TRBV5-1, the J call TRBJ2-2, with 8 bases lining up with TRBD2. CDR3 size: 16 residues. The germline gives CDR1 SGHRS, CDR2 YFSETQ. The J segment lost 3 bases and the V segment lost 4 bases, leaving 8 bases of the junction unmatched.

This clonotype was seen only a few times. The chain is built from TRBV7-2 and TRBJ2-7, with 10 bases matching TRBD1. Per the germline V gene, CDR1 is SGHTA and CDR2 is FQGNSA. With 5 bases clipped from V and 10 bases from J, the junction kept 8 bases outside the gene matches. CDR3 length: 13 residues. CDR3 bases: TGTGCCAGCAGCCGACAGGGGGCTTATATACAGTACTTC. This translates into CASSRQGAYIQYF. Combining the CDR3 with reference TRBV7-2 and TRBJ2-7 gives the whole variable domain GAGVSQSPSNKVTEKGKDVELRCDPISGHTALYWYRQSLGQGLEFLIYFQGNSAPDKSGLPSDRFSAERTGGSVSTLTIQRTQQEDSAVYLCASSRQGAYIQYFGPGTRLTVT.

In this sample, this clonotype turned up many times. The J gene is TRBJ2-5, the V gene TRBV7-2; 12 nucleotides line up with TRBD2. The CDR3 sequence is 16 residues long. Trimming cost V 4 bases and J 2 bases; bases outside gene matches: 5. Germline CDR1 is SGHTA and CDR2 is FQGNSA. CDR3: CASSSEGTSGQETQYF. For the CDR3, the DNA is TGTGCCAGCAGCTCCGAGGGGACTAGCGGGCAAGAGACCCAGTACTTC.

This clonotype was seen many times. For the CDR3, the DNA is TGCGCCAGCAGCTTGGCTTCGGAACAGGCTGAAGCTTTCTTT. Encoded protein: CASSLASEQAEAFF. The J gene is TRBJ1-1, the V gene TRBV5-1; weak D call: TRBD1 (5 bases). The CDR3 totals 14 residues. The germline V gene encodes CDR1 SGHRS and CDR2 YFSETQ. V was cut by 0 bases and J by 6 bases, with 12 bases left in between.

This clonotype was found many times. V and J are TRBV5-1 and TRBJ2-1, with D uncertain. Germline values: CDR1 SGHRS, CDR2 YFSETQ. Trimming took 4 bases from V and 2 from J, leaving 13 bases between them. The CDR3 is 15 residues long. The CDR3 is CASSEDPEAYNEQFF. In nucleotides, the CDR3 is TGCGCCAGCAGCGAGGACCCAGAGGCCTACAATGAGCAGTTCTTC.

The chain couples TRBV29-1 to TRBJ1-1; D gene ambiguous. The CDR3 is 13 residues long. Germline V gene data show CDR1 as SQVTM and CDR2 as ANQGSEA. V was trimmed by 4 bases and J by 1 base, leaving 10 bases between them. CDR3 sequence reads: CSVADRENTEAFF. The CDR3 DNA sequence: TGCAGCGTTGCGGACCGCGAGAACACTGAAGCTTTCTTT.

This clonotype was picked up one time. This could be a read error, since a much larger clone is one nucleotide away. V is TRBV6-1 and J is TRBJ1-2, with 7 bases identical to TRBD1. V shed 2 bases, J shed 5 bases, and the junction held 8 bases outside the gene matches. Germline V lookup: CDR1 MNHNS, CDR2 SASEGT. The CDR3 runs to 15 residues. The CDR3 nucleotides read TGTGCCAGCAGTGAACGCGGCAGGGGGAGGTATGGCTACACCTTC. This encodes CASSERGRGRYGYTF.

The sample holds a few counts of this clonotype. CDR3 in amino acids: CASSLNTGTPYNEQFF. The CDR3 DNA follows: TGCGCCAGCAGCTTGAATACAGGGACCCCCTACAATGAGCAGTTCTTC. This chain joins TRBV5-1 and TRBJ2-1, with D perhaps matching TRBD1 (6 bases). CDR1 is SGHRS and CDR2 is YFSETQ in the germline V gene. V dropped 1 base and J dropped 2 bases, with 13 bases sitting between them. The CDR3 is made up of 16 amino acids. The full variable domain, rest sourced from reference TRBV5-1 and TRBJ2-1, is KAGVTQTPRYLIKTRGQQVTLSCSPISGHRSVSWYQQTPGQGLQFLFEYFSETQRNKGNFPGRFSGRQFSNSRSEMNVSTLELGDSALYLCASSLNTGTPYNEQFFGPGTRLTVL.

Worth noting for this clonotype: This may stem from a read error, because a much larger clone lies one nucleotide away. The rearrangement uses TRBV7-2 and TRBJ2-2, with 8 bases matching TRBD2. CDR1 is SGHTA, CDR2 FQGNSA, per germline. CDR3 length: 16 residues. Unmatched junction bases numbered 9, after V lost 2 bases and J lost 7 bases. The CDR3 here is CASSLRSSGYGGELFF. CDR3 DNA sequence: TGTGCCAGCAGCTTAAGATCTAGCGGGTACGGCGGGGAGCTGTTTTTT.

This clonotype was recorded many times. The chain carries TRBV7-8 and TRBJ2-1, with 7 bases fitting TRBD2. V dropped 5 bases and J dropped 1; count of bases not matched to a gene: 8. Per the germline V gene, CDR1 is SGHVS and CDR2 is FQNEAQ. The CDR3 is 16 residues long. The CDR3: CASSEDGRRSYNEQFF. CDR3 DNA sequence: TGTGCCAGCAGCGAGGACGGGAGGCGGTCCTACAATGAGCAGTTCTTC.